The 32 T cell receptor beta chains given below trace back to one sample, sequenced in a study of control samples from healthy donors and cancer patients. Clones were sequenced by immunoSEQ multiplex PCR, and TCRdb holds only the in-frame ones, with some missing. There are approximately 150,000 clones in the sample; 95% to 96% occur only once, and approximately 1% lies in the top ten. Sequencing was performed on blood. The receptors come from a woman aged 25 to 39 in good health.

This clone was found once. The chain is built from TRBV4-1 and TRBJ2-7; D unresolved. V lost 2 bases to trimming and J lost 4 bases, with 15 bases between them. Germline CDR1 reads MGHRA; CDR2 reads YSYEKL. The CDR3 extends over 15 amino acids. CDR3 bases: TGCGCCAGCAGCCAACCGGACCGTAGCCCTTACGAGCAGTACTTC. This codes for CASSQPDRSPYEQYF.

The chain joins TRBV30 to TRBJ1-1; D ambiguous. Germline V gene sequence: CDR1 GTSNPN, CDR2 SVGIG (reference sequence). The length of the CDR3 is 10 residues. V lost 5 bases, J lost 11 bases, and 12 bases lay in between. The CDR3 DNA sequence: TGTGCCTGGCTGGGTCCCTCGGCTTTCTTT. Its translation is CAWLGPSAFF.

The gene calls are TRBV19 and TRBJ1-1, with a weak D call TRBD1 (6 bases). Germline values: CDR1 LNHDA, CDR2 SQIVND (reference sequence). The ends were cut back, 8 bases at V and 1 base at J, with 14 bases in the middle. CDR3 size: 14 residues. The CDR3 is CASRTARGNTEAFF. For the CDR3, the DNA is TGTGCCAGTCGGACAGCTCGGGGGAACACTGAAGCTTTCTTT.

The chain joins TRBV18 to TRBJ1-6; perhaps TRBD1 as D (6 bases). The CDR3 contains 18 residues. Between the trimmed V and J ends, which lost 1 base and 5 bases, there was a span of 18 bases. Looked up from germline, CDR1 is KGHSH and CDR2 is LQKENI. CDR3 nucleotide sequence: TGTGCCAGCTCACCACGAGGGGGGGGGTCTCCGGATAATTCACCCCTCCACTTT. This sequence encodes CASSPRGGGSPDNSPLHF.

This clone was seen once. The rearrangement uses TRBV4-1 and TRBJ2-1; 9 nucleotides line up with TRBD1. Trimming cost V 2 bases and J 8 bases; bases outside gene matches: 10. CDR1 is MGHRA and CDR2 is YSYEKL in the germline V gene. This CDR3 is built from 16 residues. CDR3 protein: CASSQRYRGLADEQFF. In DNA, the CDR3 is TGCGCCAGCAGCCAAAGGTACAGGGGGCTGGCCGATGAGCAGTTCTTC.

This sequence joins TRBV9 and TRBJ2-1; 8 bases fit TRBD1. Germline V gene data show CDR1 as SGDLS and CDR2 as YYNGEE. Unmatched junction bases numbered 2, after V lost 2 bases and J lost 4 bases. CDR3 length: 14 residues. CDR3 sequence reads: CASSVTGAYNEQFF. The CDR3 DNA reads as TGTGCCAGCAGCGTGACAGGGGCATACAATGAGCAGTTCTTC.

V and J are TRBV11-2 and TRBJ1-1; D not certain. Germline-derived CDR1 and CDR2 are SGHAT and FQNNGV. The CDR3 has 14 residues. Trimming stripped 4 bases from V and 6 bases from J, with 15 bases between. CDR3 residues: CASSSGRLGPEAFF. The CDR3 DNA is TGTGCCAGCAGCTCCGGACGTCTGGGCCCTGAAGCTTTCTTT.

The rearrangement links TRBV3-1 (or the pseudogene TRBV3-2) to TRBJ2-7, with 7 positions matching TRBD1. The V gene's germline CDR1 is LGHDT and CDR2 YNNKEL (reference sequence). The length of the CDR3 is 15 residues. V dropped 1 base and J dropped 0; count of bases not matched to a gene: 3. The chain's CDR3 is CASSQVWDSSYEQYF. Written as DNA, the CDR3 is TGTGCCAGCAGCCAAGTATGGGACAGCTCCTACGAGCAGTACTTC.

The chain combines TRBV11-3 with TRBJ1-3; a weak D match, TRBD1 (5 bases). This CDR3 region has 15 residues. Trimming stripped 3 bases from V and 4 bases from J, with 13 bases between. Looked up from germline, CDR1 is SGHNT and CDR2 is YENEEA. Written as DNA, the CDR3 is TGTGCCAGCAGCTTTTACGAGGGGCCAGGAAACACCATATATTTT. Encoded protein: CASSFYEGPGNTIYF.

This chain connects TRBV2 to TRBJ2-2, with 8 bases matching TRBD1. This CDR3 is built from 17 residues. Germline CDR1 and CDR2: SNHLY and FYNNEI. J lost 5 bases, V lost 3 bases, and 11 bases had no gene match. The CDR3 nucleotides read TGTGCCAGCAGTGACCCCGAGGGCAGGGGGCGGACCGGGGAGCTGTTTTTT. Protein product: CASSDPEGRGRTGELFF.

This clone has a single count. The CDR3 here is CASSEIPGTSGVRTDTQYF. The CDR3 nucleotides are TGTGCCAGCAGTGAAATCCCGGGGACTAGCGGGGTTCGCACAGATACGCAGTATTTT. The chain couples TRBV6-4 to TRBJ2-3, with 13 bases lining up with TRBD2. In germline, CDR1 is MRHNA, CDR2 SNTAGT. J gave up 1 base and V 3 bases, and 10 bases lay outside the gene matches. The CDR3 has 19 amino acids.

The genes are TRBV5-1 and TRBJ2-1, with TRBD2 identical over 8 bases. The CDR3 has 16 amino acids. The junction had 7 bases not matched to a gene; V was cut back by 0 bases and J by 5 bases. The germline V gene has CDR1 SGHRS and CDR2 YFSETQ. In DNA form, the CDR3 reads TGCGCCAGCAGCTTGGCGTCGGGGGGGTATGACAATGAGCAGTTCTTC. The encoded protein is CASSLASGGYDNEQFF.

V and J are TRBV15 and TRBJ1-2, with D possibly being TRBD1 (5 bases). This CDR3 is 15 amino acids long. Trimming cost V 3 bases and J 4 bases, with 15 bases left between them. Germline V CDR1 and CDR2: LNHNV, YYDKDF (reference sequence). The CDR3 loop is CATSRISPGPYGYTF. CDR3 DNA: TGTGCCACCAGCAGGATTTCGCCAGGGCCCTATGGCTACACCTTC.

CDR3 amino acids: CASSLSYLGEQFF. CDR3 sequence (DNA): TGTGCCAGCAGTTTATCATATTTGGGTGAGCAGTTCTTC. J is TRBJ2-1 and V is TRBV6-5; D not resolved. The CDR3 spans 13 residues. Trimming pared 4 bases from V and 9 bases from J, leaving 13 bases between. CDR1 and CDR2 from the germline V gene are MNHEY and SVGAGI.

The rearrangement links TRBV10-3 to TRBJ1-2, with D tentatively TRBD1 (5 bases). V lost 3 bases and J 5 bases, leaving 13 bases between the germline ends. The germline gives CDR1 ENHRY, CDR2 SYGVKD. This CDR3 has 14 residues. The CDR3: CAISDLAGRYGYTF. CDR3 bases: TGTGCCATCAGTGATTTGGCAGGGAGATATGGCTACACCTTC.

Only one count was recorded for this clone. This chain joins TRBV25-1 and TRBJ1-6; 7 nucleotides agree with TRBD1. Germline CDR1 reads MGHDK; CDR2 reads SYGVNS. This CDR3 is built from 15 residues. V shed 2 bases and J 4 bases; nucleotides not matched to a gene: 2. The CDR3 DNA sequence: TGTGCCAGCAGTGAAGCGACAGGGTATAATTCACCCCTCCACTTT. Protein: CASSEATGYNSPLHF. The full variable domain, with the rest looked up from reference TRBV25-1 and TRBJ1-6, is EADIYQTPRYLVIGTGKKITLECSQTMGHDKMYWYQQDPGMELHLIHYSYGVNSTEKGDLSSESTVSRIRTEHFPLTLESARPSHTSQYLCASSEATGYNSPLHFGNGTRLTVT.

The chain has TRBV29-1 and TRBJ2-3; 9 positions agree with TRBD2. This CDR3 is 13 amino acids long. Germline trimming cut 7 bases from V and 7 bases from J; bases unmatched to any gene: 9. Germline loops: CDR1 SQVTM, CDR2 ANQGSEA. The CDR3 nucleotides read TGCAGCGGGGGCGGGAGGGCCTTTCATACGCAGTATTTT. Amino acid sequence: CSGGGRAFHTQYF.

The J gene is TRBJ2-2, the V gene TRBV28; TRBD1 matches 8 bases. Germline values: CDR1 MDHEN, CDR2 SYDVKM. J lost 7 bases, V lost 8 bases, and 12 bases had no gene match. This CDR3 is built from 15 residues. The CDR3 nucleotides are TGTGCCAGCCTTAACATCAGGGGGCAGAGCGGGGAGCTGTTTTTT. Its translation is CASLNIRGQSGELFF.

The CDR3 loop reads CASSFGTGMNTEAFF. The CDR3 coding sequence is TGTGCCAGCAGCTTCGGGACAGGCATGAACACTGAAGCTTTCTTT. This chain links TRBV5-4 with TRBJ1-1; TRBD1 agrees at 8 bases. The CDR3 runs to 15 residues. Trimming took 2 bases from V and 0 from J; bases not matched to a gene: 3. Germline V gene data show CDR1 as SGHNT and CDR2 as YYREEE (reference sequence).

DNA for the CDR3: TGTGCCAGCAGCGCCGCCTTGACAGTCTCCTACGAGCAGTACTTC. This encodes CASSAALTVSYEQYF. V and J are TRBV6-5 and TRBJ2-7; a weak D match, TRBD1 (5 bases). Trimming stripped 6 bases from V and 0 bases from J, with 15 bases between. The CDR3 covers 15 residues. The germline V gene has CDR1 MNHEY and CDR2 SVGAGI.

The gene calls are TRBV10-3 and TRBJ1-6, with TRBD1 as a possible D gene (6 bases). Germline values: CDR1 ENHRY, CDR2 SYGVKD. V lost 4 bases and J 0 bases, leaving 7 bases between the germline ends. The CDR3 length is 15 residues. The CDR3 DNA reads TGTGCCATCAGTGCAGGGGCCTCCTATAATTCACCCCTCCACTTT. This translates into CAISAGASYNSPLHF.

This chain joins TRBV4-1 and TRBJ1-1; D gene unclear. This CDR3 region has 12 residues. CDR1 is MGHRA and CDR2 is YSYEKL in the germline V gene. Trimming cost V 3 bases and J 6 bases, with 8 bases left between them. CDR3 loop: CASSQWGAEAFF. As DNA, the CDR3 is TGCGCCAGCAGCCAGTGGGGTGCTGAAGCTTTCTTT.

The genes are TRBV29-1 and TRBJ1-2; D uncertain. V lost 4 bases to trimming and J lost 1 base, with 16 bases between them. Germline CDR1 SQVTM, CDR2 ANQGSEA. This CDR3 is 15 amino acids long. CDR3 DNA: TGCAGCGTTGGGTGGAGGGTAGGTGATAACTATGGCTACACCTTC. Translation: CSVGWRVGDNYGYTF.

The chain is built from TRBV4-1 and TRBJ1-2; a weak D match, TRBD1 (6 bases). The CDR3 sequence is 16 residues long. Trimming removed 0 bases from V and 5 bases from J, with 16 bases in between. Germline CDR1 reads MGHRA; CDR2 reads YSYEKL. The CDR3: CASSQEEGGGMYGYTF. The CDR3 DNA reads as TGCGCCAGCAGCCAAGAGGAAGGGGGGGGCATGTATGGCTACACCTTC.

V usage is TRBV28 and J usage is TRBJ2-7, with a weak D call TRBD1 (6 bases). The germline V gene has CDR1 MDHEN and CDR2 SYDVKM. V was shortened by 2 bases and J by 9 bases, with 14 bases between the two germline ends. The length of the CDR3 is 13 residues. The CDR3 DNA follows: TGTGCCAGCAGTTTAGCAGGGGCTACGGGGCAGTACTTC. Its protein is CASSLAGATGQYF.

CDR3: CASSPGGARINTEAFF. CDR3 bases: TGTGCCAGCAGTCCCGGGGGGGCCCGGATTAACACTGAAGCTTTCTTT. This sequence joins TRBV28 and TRBJ1-1; TRBD1 is a possible D gene (6 bases). Germline CDR1 MDHEN, CDR2 SYDVKM. The CDR3 loop spans 16 amino acids. Trimming removed 5 bases from V and 2 bases from J, with 18 bases in between. The full variable domain, with the rest looked up from reference TRBV28 and TRBJ1-1, is DVKVTQSSRYLVKRTGEKVFLECVQDMDHENMFWYRQDPGLGLRLIYFSYDVKMKEKGDIPEGYSVSREKKERFSLILESASTNQTSMYLCASSPGGARINTEAFFGQGTRLTVV.

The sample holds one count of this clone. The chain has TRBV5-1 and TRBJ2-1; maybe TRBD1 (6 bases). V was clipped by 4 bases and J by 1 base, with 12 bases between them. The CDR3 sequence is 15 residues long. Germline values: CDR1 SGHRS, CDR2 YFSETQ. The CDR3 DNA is TGCGCCAGCAGCCCGTTGAGGGGGTCCTACAATGAGCAGTTCTTC. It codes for CASSPLRGSYNEQFF.

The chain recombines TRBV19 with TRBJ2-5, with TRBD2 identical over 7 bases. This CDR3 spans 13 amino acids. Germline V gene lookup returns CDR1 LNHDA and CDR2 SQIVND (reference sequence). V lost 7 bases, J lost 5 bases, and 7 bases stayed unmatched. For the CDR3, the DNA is TGTGCCAGTATCAAGGCGGGAGACGAGACCCAGTACTTC. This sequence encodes CASIKAGDETQYF.

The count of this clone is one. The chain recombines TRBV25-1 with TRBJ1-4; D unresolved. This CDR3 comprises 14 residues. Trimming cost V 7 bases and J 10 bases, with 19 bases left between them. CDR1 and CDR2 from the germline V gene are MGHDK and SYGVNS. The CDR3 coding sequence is TGTGCCAGCACCGATCGGCTTCCGGTGGGAAAACTGTTTTTT. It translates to CASTDRLPVGKLFF.

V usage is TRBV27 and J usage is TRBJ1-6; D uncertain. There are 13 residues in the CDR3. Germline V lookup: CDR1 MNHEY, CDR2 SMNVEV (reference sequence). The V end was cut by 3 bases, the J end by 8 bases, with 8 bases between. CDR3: CASSLGPHSPLHF. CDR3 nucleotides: TGTGCCAGCAGTTTGGGTCCGCATTCACCCCTCCACTTT.

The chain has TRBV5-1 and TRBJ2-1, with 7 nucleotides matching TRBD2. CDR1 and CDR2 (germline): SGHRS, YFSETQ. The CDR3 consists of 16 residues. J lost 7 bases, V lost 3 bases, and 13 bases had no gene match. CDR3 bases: TGCGCCAGCAGCTCCGTAGCGGGCCCGGCCTTGAATGAGCAGTTCTTC. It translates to CASSSVAGPALNEQFF.

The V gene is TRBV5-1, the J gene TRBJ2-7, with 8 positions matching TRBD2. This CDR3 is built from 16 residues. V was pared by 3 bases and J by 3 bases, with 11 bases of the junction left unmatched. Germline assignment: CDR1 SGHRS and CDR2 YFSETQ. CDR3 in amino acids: CASSSWGLTSVYEQYF. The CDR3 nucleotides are TGCGCCAGCAGCTCCTGGGGCCTGACTAGCGTCTACGAGCAGTACTTC.